This entry describes one T cell receptor (beta chain). In the original analysis: Amplification of reference gene primers was used by the study to estimate nucleated cell counts. Method: immunoSEQ multiplex PCR; TCRdb's copy keeps in-frame clones and lacks some. V, J and clone size are taken as reported in that table, and D and trimming were inferred from the DNA itself. This table holds around 120,000 clones, about 89% found once. The sample is drawn from a study of blood T cell repertoires in COVID-19. Study overall: The United States, Italy and Spain were the sources of the acute and convalescent COVID-19 samples. Sources were T cells, B-cell-depleted T cells, or PBMCs; the material itself was cDNA or gDNA.

Germline CDR1 reads SGHNT; CDR2 reads YENEEA. This CDR3 has 16 amino acids. With 5 bases clipped from V and 3 bases from J, the junction kept 8 bases outside the gene matches. This clonotype was obtained from a woman in her sixties or seventies with acute or convalescent COVID-19. The chain joins TRBV11-3 to TRBJ2-1, with 9 positions matching TRBD2. The sequenced material came from peripheral blood. The CDR3 nucleotides are TGTGCCAGCAGCAGTAGCGGGGGCCTATTCTACAATGAGCAGTTCTTC. It is translated as CASSSSGGLFYNEQFF.